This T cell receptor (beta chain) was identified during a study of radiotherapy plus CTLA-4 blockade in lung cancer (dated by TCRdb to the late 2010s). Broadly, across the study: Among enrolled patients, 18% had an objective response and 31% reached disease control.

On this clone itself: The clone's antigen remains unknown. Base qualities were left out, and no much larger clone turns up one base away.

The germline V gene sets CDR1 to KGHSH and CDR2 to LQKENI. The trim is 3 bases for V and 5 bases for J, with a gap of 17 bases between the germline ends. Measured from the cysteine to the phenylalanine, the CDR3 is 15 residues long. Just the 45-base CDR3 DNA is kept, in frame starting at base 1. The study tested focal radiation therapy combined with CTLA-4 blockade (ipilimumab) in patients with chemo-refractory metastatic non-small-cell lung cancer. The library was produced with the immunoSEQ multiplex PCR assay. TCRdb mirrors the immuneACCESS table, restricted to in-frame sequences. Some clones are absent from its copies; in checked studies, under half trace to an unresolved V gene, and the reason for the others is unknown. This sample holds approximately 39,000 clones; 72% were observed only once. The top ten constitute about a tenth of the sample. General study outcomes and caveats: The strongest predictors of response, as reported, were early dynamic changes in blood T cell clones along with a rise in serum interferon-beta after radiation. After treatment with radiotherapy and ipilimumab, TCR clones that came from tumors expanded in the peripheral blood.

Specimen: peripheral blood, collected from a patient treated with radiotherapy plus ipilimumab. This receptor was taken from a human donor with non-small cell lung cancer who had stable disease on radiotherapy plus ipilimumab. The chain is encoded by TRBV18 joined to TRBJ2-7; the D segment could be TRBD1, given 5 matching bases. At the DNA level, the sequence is TGTGCCAGCTCACCCGCCAGGGCTTTTGGGGACGAGCAGTACTTC. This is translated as CASSPARAFGDEQYF.